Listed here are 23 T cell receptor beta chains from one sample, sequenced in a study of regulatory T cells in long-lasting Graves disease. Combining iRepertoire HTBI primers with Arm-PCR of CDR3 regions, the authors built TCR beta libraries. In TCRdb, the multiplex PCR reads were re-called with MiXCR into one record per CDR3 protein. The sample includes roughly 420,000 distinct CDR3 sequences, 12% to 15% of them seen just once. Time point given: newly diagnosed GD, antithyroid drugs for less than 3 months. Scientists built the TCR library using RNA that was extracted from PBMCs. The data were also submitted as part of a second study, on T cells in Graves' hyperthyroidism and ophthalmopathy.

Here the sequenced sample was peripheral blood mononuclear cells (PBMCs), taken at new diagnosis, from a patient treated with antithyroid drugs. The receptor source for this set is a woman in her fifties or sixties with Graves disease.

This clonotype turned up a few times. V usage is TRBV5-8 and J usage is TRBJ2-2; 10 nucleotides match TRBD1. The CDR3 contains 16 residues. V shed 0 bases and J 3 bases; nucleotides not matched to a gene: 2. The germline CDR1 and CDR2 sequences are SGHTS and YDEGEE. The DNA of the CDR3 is TGTGCCAGCAGCTTGGGACAGGGGGCGTACACCGGGGAGCTGTTTTTT. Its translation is CASSLGQGAYTGELFF.

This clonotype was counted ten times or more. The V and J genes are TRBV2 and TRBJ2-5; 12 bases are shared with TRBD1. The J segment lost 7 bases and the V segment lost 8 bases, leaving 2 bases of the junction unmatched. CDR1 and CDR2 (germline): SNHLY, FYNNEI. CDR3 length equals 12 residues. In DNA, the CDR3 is TGTGCCAGCGGGGGACAGGGGGCGACCCAGTACTTC. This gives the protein CASGGQGATQYF.

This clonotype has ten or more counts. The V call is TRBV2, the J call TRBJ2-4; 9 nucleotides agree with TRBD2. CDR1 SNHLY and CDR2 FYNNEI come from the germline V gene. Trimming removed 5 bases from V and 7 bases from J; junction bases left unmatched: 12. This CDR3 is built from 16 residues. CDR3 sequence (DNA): TGTGCCAGCAGTTTTTATACTAGCGGGCTTTTTAACATTCAGTACTTC. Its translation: CASSFYTSGLFNIQYF.

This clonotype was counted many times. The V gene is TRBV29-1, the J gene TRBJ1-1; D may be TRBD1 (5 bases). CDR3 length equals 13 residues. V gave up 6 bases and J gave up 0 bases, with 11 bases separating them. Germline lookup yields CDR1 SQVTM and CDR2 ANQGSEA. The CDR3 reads CSVRQSMNTEAFF. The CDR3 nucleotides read TGCAGCGTAAGACAGTCAATGAACACTGAAGCTTTCTTT.

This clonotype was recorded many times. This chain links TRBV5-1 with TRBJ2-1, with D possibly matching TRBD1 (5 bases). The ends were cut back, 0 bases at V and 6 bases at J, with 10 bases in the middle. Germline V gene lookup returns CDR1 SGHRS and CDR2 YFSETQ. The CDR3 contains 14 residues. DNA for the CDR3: TGCGCCAGCAGCTTGGCCGGACAAATCAATGAGCAGTTCTTC. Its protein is CASSLAGQINEQFF.

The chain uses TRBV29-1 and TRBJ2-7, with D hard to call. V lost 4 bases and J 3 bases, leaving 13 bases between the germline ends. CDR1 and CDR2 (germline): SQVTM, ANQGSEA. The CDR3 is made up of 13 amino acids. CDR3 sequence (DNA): TGCAGCGTTGCCTCACGACCAGGCTACGAGCAGTACTTC. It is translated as CSVASRPGYEQYF.

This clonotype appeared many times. In DNA form, the CDR3 reads TGTGCCTGGAGAGCCTTGGGCGAAAAACTGTTTTTT. Its protein is CAWRALGEKLFF. V and J are TRBV30 and TRBJ1-4, with no clear D. The V gene lost 3 bases and the J gene lost 8 bases, with 10 bases spanning the gap. CDR1 is GTSNPN, CDR2 SVGIG, per germline (reference sequence). CDR3 length: 12 residues. Using reference TRBV30 and TRBJ1-4 for the parts outside the CDR3, the full variable domain is SQTIHQWPATLVQPVGSPLSLECTVEGTSNPNLYWYRQAAGRGLQLLFYSVGIGQISSEVPQNLSASRPQDRQFILSSKKLLLSDSGFYLCAWRALGEKLFFGSGTQLSVL.

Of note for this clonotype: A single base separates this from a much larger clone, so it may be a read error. The CDR3 sequence: CASSRSGMVCNEQFF. Written as DNA, the CDR3 is TGTGCCAGCAGCCGGAGCGGGATGGTGTGCAATGAGCAGTTCTTC. This chain uses TRBV3-1 with TRBJ2-1; TRBD2 matches 7 bases. The J segment lost 6 bases and the V segment lost 4 bases, leaving 9 bases of the junction unmatched. Germline values: CDR1 LGHDT, CDR2 YNNKEL (reference sequence). The CDR3 has 15 amino acids.

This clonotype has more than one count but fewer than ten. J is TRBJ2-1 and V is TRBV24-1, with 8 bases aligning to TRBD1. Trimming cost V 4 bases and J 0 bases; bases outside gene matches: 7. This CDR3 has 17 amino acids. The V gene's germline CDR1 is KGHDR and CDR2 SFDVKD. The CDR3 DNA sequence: TGTGCCACCAGTGACCCTCGACAGGGGAGCTCCTACAATGAGCAGTTCTTC. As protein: CATSDPRQGSSYNEQFF.

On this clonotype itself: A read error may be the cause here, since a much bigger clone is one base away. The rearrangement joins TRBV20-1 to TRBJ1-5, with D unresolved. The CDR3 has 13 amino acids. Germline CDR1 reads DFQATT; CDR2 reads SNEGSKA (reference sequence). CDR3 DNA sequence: TGCAGTGCTAGTAGTGTCGACCGGCAGCCCCAGGATTTT. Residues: CSASSVDRQPQDF.

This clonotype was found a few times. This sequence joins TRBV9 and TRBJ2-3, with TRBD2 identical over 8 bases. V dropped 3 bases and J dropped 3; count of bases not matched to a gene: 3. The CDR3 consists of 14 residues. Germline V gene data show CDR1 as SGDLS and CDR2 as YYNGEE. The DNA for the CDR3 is TGTGCCAGCAGCGACGGCGGGAGGACAGATACGCAGTATTTT. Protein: CASSDGGRTDTQYF. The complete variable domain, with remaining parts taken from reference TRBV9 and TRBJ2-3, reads DSGVTQTPKHLITATGQRVTLRCSPRSGDLSVYWYQQSLDQGLQFLIQYYNGEERAKGNILERFSAQQFPDLHSELNLSSLELGDSALYFCASSDGGRTDTQYFGPGTRLTVL.

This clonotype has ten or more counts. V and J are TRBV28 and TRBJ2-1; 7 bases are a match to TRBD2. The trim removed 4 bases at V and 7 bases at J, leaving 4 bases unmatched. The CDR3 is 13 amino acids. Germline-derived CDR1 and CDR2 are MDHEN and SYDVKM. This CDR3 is CASSWGGGNEQFF. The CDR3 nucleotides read TGTGCCAGCAGTTGGGGGGGAGGGAATGAGCAGTTCTTC.

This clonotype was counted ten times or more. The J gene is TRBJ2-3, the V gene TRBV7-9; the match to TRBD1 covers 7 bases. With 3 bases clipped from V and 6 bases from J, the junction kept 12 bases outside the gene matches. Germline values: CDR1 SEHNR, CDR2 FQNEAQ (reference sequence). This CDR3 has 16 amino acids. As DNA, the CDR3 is TGTGCCAGCAGCTTGTTGGTACAGGGGAATGCGGATACGCAGTATTTT. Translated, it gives CASSLLVQGNADTQYF.

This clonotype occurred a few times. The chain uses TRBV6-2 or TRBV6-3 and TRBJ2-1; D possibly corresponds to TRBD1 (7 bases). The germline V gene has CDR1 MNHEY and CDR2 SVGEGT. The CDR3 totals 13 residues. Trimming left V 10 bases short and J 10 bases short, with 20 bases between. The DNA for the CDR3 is TGTGCCATAAATTCCCAGGGGGGTGTGGAGCAGTTCTTC. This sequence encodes CAINSQGGVEQFF.

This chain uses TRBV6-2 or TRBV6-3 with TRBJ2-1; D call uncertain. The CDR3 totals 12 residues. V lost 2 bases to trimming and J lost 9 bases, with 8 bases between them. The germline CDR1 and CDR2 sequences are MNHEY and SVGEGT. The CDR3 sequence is CASSYVTGEQFF. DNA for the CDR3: TGTGCCAGCAGTTACGTCACGGGTGAGCAGTTCTTC.

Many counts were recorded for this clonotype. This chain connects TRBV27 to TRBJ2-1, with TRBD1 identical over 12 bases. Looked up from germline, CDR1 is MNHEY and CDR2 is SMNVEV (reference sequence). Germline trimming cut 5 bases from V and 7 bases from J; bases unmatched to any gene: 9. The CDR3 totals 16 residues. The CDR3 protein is CASSPTRDRGLNEQFF. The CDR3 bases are TGTGCCAGCAGTCCCACCCGGGACAGGGGGCTGAATGAGCAGTTCTTC.

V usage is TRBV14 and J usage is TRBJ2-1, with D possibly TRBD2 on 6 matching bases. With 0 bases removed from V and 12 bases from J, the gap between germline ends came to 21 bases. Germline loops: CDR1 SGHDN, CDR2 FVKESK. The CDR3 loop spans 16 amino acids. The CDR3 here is CASSQEGTPLRGRQFF. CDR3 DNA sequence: TGTGCCAGCAGCCAAGAAGGGACTCCTCTAAGGGGTCGGCAGTTCTTC. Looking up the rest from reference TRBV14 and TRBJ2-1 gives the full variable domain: EAGVTQFPSHSVIEKGQTVTLRCDPISGHDNLYWYRRVMGKEIKFLLHFVKESKQDESGMPNNRFLAERTGGTYSTLKVQPAELEDSGVYFCASSQEGTPLRGRQFFGPGTRLTVL.

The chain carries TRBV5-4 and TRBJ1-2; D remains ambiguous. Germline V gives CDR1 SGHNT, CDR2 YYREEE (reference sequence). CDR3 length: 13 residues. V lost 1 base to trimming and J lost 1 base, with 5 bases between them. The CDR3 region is CASSLYDNYGYTF. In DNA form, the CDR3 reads TGTGCCAGCAGCTTGTACGATAACTATGGCTACACCTTC.

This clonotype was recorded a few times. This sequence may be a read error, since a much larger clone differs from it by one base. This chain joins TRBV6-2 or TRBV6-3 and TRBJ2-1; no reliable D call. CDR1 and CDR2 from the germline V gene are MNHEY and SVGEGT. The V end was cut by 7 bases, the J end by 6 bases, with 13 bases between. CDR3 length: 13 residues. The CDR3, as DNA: TGTGCCAGCATTGTCCGGGTCCCCAATGAGCAGTTCTTC. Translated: CASIVRVPNEQFF.

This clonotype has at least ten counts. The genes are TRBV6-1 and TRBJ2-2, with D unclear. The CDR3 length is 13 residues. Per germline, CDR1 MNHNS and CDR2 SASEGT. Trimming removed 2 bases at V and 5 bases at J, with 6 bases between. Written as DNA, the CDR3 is TGTGCCAGCAGTGAACCACTGACCGGGGAGCTGTTTTTT. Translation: CASSEPLTGELFF.

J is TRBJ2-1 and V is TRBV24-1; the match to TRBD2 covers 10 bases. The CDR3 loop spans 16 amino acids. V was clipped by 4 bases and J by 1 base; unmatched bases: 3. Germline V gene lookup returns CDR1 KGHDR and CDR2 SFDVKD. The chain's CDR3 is CATSEAGGGSYNEQFF. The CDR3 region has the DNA TGTGCCACCAGTGAAGCGGGAGGGGGGTCCTACAATGAGCAGTTCTTC.

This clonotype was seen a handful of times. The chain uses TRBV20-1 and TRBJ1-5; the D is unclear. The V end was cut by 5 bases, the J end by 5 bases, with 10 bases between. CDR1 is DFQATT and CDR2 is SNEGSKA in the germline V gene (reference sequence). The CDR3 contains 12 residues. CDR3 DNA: TGCAGTGCTGACTCCTACGATCAGCCCCAGCATTTT. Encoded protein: CSADSYDQPQHF.

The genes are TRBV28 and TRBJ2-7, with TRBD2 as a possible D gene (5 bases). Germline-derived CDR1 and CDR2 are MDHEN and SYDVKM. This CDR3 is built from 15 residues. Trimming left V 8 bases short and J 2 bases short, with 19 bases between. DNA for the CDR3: TGTGCCAGCCCCCCCGCCGATAGCGTCACCTACGAGCAGTACTTC. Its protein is CASPPADSVTYEQYF.